These 9 T cell receptor beta chains were all obtained from the same sample, sequenced in a study of blood T cell repertoires in COVID-19. Method: immunoSEQ multiplex PCR; TCRdb's copy keeps in-frame clones and lacks some. The sample yields under 200,000 clones, about 88% seen once. Sequencing input: peripheral blood. Source of these receptors: a woman of 80 years or more in a cohort sampled during active or convalescent COVID-19.

The chain employs TRBV6-7 and TRBJ2-5, with TRBD1 identical over 7 bases. TRBV6-7 is designated an ORF whose function remains uncertain. This CDR3 is 14 amino acids long. The V and J ends lost 11 bases and 5 bases, in that order; junction bases with no gene match: 14. DNA for the CDR3: TGTGCCTCCTCCTCCAGGGGGTCTGGGGAGACCCAGTACTTC. Residues: CASSSRGSGETQYF.

V is TRBV24-1 and J is TRBJ2-5; 10 bases line up with TRBD2. This CDR3 is built from 14 residues. The germline V gene encodes CDR1 KGHDR and CDR2 SFDVKD. V lost 5 bases to trimming and J lost 4 bases; unmatched junction nucleotides: 3. The CDR3 loop is CATSGTSGRETQYF. The CDR3 DNA follows: TGTGCCACCAGTGGGACTAGCGGAAGAGAGACCCAGTACTTC.

This clone has just one count. This chain connects TRBV6-5 to TRBJ2-5; 8 nucleotides agree with TRBD1. There are 14 residues in the CDR3. Per germline, CDR1 MNHEY and CDR2 SVGAGI. V shed 6 bases, J shed 3 bases, and the junction held 6 bases outside the gene matches. In DNA, the CDR3 is TGTGCCAGCAGCAACTTGACAGGGGAAGAGACCCAGTACTTC. It is translated as CASSNLTGEETQYF.

This CDR3 reads CASSLWAVPSGANVLTF. The CDR3 DNA sequence: TGTGCCAGCAGCTTATGGGCAGTCCCCTCTGGGGCCAACGTCCTGACTTTC. The chain joins TRBV7-2 to TRBJ2-6; D is unclear. Between the trimmed V and J ends, which lost 2 bases and 0 bases, there was a span of 11 bases. Germline V gene data show CDR1 as SGHTA and CDR2 as FQGNSA. The CDR3 contains 17 residues.

This clone was counted only a few times. The V call is TRBV7-2, the J call TRBJ2-5; D ambiguous. The CDR3 sequence is 17 residues long. V was clipped by 0 bases and J by 1 base, with 15 bases between them. Germline assignment: CDR1 SGHTA and CDR2 FQGNSA. The CDR3 nucleotides are TGTGCCAGCAGCTTAGCCTCCTATTTGGGCCCCCAAGAGACCCAGTACTTC. It translates to CASSLASYLGPQETQYF.

The gene calls are TRBV28 and TRBJ1-5; possibly TRBD1 for D (5 bases). The CDR3 sequence is 14 residues long. CDR1 and CDR2 from the germline V gene are MDHEN and SYDVKM. V shed 7 bases and J shed 3 bases, with 13 bases lying between them. The CDR3: CASIPGGSNQPQHF. Written as DNA, the CDR3 is TGTGCCAGCATCCCGGGGGGTTCCAATCAGCCCCAGCATTTT.

This rearrangement joins TRBV12-5 to TRBJ2-1; 9 nucleotides agree with TRBD1. CDR3 length: 14 residues. J lost 4 bases, V lost 9 bases, and 7 bases had no gene match. Germline V gene lookup returns CDR1 LGHNT and CDR2 FRNRAP. This CDR3 is CASVGTGNYNEQFF. The CDR3 nucleotides read TGTGCTAGCGTCGGGACAGGGAATTACAATGAGCAGTTCTTC. Complete variable domain (other parts from reference TRBV12-5 and TRBJ2-1): DARVTQTPRHKVTEMGQEVTMRCQPILGHNTVFWYRQTMMQGLELLAYFRNRAPLDDSGMPKDRFSAEMPDATLATLKIQPSEPRDSAVYFCASVGTGNYNEQFFGPGTRLTVL.

The chain joins TRBV18 to TRBJ2-5; the match to TRBD1 covers 8 bases. CDR3 length equals 13 residues. V shed 7 bases, J shed 4 bases, and the junction held 5 bases outside the gene matches. CDR1 and CDR2 from the germline V gene are KGHSH and LQKENI. The CDR3 DNA reads as TGTGCCAGCTTATCCGGACAGGGAGAGACCCAGTACTTC. Encoded protein: CASLSGQGETQYF.

CDR3: CASTPDSFQETQYF. The CDR3 coding sequence is TGTGCCAGTACTCCGGACTCTTTCCAAGAGACCCAGTACTTC. This chain links TRBV19 with TRBJ2-5; D perhaps matches TRBD2 (5 bases). This CDR3 is built from 14 residues. The germline V gene has CDR1 LNHDA and CDR2 SQIVND (reference sequence). V lost 7 bases and J lost 1, with 13 bases in between. Using reference TRBV19 and TRBJ2-5 for the parts outside the CDR3, the full variable domain is DGGITQSPKYLFRKEGQNVTLSCEQNLNHDAMYWYRQDPGQGLRLIYYSQIVNDFQKGDIAEGYSVSREKKESFPLTVTSAQKNPTAFYLCASTPDSFQETQYFGPGTRLLVL.